Presented here are 17 T cell receptor beta chains from one specimen sequenced in a study of blood T cells in healthy people across ages. The authors ran a second PCR of about 6 to 11 cycles using a sample-barcoded 5' primer and a J-beta primer mix. One entry per CDR3 protein, called by TCRdb with MiXCR from the 5' RACE reads. The data show approximately 880,000 distinct CDR3 sequences, 45% to 50% seen once. The sequenced sample consisted of blood. All receptors come from a man younger than 40 in good health.

Only a few counts were recorded for this clonotype. The chain couples TRBV7-9 to TRBJ2-3; 7 bases map to TRBD1. Germline lookup yields CDR1 SEHNR and CDR2 FQNEAQ (reference sequence). The trim removed 3 bases at V and 2 bases at J, leaving 8 bases unmatched. This CDR3 has 16 residues. CDR3 in amino acids: CASSFSRGLPTDTQYF. The CDR3 region has the DNA TGTGCCAGCAGCTTCTCGAGGGGGCTACCCACAGATACGCAGTATTTT.

Note on this clonotype: A much larger clone differs from this one at a single base, so this may be a read error. This chain links TRBV7-2 with TRBJ2-5; D is undetermined. This CDR3 is built from 14 residues. Trimming removed 5 bases from V and 2 bases from J, with 12 bases in between. Germline CDR1 and CDR2: SGHTA and FQGNSA. CDR3 sequence: CTSSGNRAQETQYF. CDR3 nucleotides: TGTACCAGCAGCGGAAACAGAGCTCAAGAGACCCAGTACTTC.

This clonotype occurred many times. J is TRBJ2-1 and V is TRBV3-1; unclear D gene. Trimming cost V 1 base and J 10 bases, with 8 bases left between them. Germline assignment: CDR1 LGHDT and CDR2 YNNKEL (reference sequence). CDR3 length equals 12 residues. This CDR3 is CASSQAPQEQFF. The CDR3 coding sequence is TGTGCCAGCAGCCAAGCGCCCCAAGAGCAGTTCTTC.

The chain combines TRBV2 with TRBJ2-5; unclear D gene. From germline, CDR1 is SNHLY and CDR2 FYNNEI. V was clipped by 7 bases and J by 2 bases, with 11 bases between them. The CDR3 is 13 amino acids. Here the CDR3 DNA reads TGTGCCAGCAAGAGGAACGCACAAGAGACCCAGTACTTC. Residues: CASKRNAQETQYF.

This chain uses TRBV5-6 with TRBJ2-5; 8 nucleotides align to TRBD1. Germline-derived CDR1 and CDR2 are SGHDT and YYEEEE. This CDR3 is 15 amino acids long. The V gene end was trimmed by 2 bases and the J gene end by 11 bases; junction bases not matched to a gene: 14. Written as DNA, the CDR3 is TGTGCCAGCAGCTTCGGACAGGGAGTCCTCCATGAGCAGTACTTC. It encodes CASSFGQGVLHEQYF.

The rearrangement joins TRBV7-2 to TRBJ2-5; 8 nucleotides agree with TRBD1. CDR1 and CDR2 from the germline V gene are SGHTA and FQGNSA. The CDR3 extends over 14 amino acids. V lost 2 bases to trimming and J lost 3 bases; unmatched junction nucleotides: 2. CDR3 residues: CASSLQGAEETQYF. The CDR3 coding sequence is TGTGCCAGCAGCTTACAGGGGGCAGAAGAGACCCAGTACTTC.

This clonotype came up a few times. This chain links TRBV20-1 with TRBJ1-1; D not certain. This CDR3 has 12 amino acids. V gave up 6 bases and J gave up 6 bases, with 14 bases separating them. Germline V gene lookup returns CDR1 DFQATT and CDR2 SNEGSKA (reference sequence). The CDR3 here is CSAVSSIPEAFF. CDR3 sequence (DNA): TGCAGTGCGGTCTCCTCGATCCCTGAAGCTTTCTTT.

V and J are TRBV5-1 and TRBJ2-1; 10 bases align to TRBD1. The trim removed 4 bases at V and 6 bases at J, leaving 4 bases unmatched. Germline CDR1 reads SGHRS; CDR2 reads YFSETQ. The CDR3 is 14 residues long. The CDR3 protein is CASSRTGGSNEQFF. DNA for the CDR3: TGCGCCAGCAGCCGGACAGGGGGAAGCAATGAGCAGTTCTTC.

The chain links TRBV6-2 or TRBV6-3 to TRBJ2-1; 7 bases agree with TRBD2. With V trimmed by 0 bases and J by 8 bases, 16 bases remained unmatched. The V gene's germline CDR1 is MNHEY and CDR2 SVGEGT. The CDR3 covers 18 residues. The CDR3: CASSYSLPVKRGYDEQFF. CDR3 coding DNA: TGTGCCAGCAGTTACTCGCTACCCGTCAAGCGGGGATACGATGAGCAGTTCTTC.

V gene TRBV7-9 combines with J gene TRBJ2-5; 7 nucleotides align to TRBD1. The V gene end was trimmed by 2 bases and the J gene end by 13 bases; junction bases not matched to a gene: 19. The germline V gene encodes CDR1 SEHNR and CDR2 FQNEAQ (reference sequence). CDR3 length: 16 amino acids. This chain's CDR3 is CASSLKGQTRHDILYF. DNA for the CDR3: TGTGCCAGCAGCTTAAAGGGACAGACGCGCCACGACATATTGTACTTC.

The chain links TRBV20-1 to TRBJ2-4; D is ambiguous. The tail of the sequence fits TRBJ2-7 better, so the J call may be wrong. The germline CDR1 and CDR2 sequences are DFQATT and SNEGSKA (reference sequence). This CDR3 comprises 11 residues. CDR3 residues: CSASLGDEQYF. DNA of the CDR3: TGCAGTGCTAGCTTGGGTGACGAGCAGTACTTC.

V is TRBV7-2 and J is TRBJ2-7; 9 bases agree with TRBD2. This CDR3 is 13 amino acids long. J gave up 9 bases and V 1 base, and 4 bases lay outside the gene matches. CDR1 is SGHTA, CDR2 FQGNSA, per germline. As DNA, the CDR3 is TGTGCCAGCAGCTTAGAGAATAGCGGGGGGCAGTACTTC. Translation gives CASSLENSGGQYF.

This chain joins TRBV12-3 or TRBV12-4 and TRBJ2-3; tentatively, D is TRBD1 or TRBD2 (5 bases each). V gave up 5 bases and J gave up 4 bases, with 13 bases separating them. The CDR3 has 14 residues. The CDR3 DNA is TGTGCCAGCAGTCCCTCTGTGGGGGCAGATACGCAGTATTTT. Residues: CASSPSVGADTQYF.

Of note for this clonotype: A much larger clone sits a single nucleotide away, making a read error possible. The J gene is TRBJ2-7, the V gene TRBV25-1; 8 bases are shared with TRBD1. Germline trimming cut 5 bases from V and 7 bases from J; bases unmatched to any gene: 10. The CDR3 has 14 amino acids. Germline V CDR1 and CDR2: MGHDK, SYGVNS. The CDR3 reads CASSNRGIYNEQYF. CDR3 nucleotides: TGTGCCAGCAGTAACAGGGGGATCTACAATGAGCAGTACTTC.

A few counts support this clonotype. This chain connects TRBV7-2 to TRBJ1-2; no definite D call. Between the trimmed V and J ends, which lost 1 base and 3 bases, there was a span of 3 bases. This CDR3 is built from 12 residues. Germline lookup yields CDR1 SGHTA and CDR2 FQGNSA. The DNA of the CDR3 is TGTGCCAGCAGCTTAGATTACTATGGCTACACCTTC. Translating gives CASSLDYYGYTF. Drawing the rest from reference TRBV7-2 and TRBJ1-2, the complete variable domain is GAGVSQSPSNKVTEKGKDVELRCDPISGHTALYWYRQSLGQGLEFLIYFQGNSAPDKSGLPSDRFSAERTGGSVSTLTIQRTQQEDSAVYLCASSLDYYGYTFGSGTRLTVV.

The chain uses TRBV7-2 and TRBJ1-2; D may be TRBD1 (5 bases). V lost 7 bases and J lost 8, with 17 bases in between. The CDR3 loop spans 13 amino acids. In germline, CDR1 is SGHTA, CDR2 FQGNSA. The CDR3 protein is CASTPGREYGYTF. The CDR3 DNA is TGTGCCAGCACCCCGGGCAGGGAGTACGGCTACACCTTC.

The CDR3 sequence is CASSQVGGGASPYEQYF. CDR3 sequence (DNA): TGTGCCAGCAGCCAAGTCGGAGGGGGCGCATCCCCCTACGAGCAGTACTTC. This rearrangement joins TRBV3-1 to TRBJ2-7; a possible D gene is TRBD1 (7 bases). This CDR3 contains 17 residues. Germline V gene sequence: CDR1 LGHDT, CDR2 YNNKEL (reference sequence). The V gene lost 1 base and the J gene lost 2 bases, with 18 bases spanning the gap.